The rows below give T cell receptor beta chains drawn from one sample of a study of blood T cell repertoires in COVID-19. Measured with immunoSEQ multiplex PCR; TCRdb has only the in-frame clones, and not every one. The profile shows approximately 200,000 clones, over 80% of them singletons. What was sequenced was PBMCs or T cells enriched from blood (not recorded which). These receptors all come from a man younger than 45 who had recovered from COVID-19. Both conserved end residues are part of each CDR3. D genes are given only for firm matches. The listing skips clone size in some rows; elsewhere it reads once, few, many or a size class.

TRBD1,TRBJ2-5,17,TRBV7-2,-,TGTGCCAGCAGTTTCAATCCCGGGACAGCCTTCCAAGAGACCCAGTACTTC,CASSFNPGTAFQETQYF
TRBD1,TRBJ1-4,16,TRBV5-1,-,TGCGCCAGCAGCTTGGAAGGTTACAGGGGTGGCGAAAAACTGTTTTTT,CASSLEGYRGGEKLFF
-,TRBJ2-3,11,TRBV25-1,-,TGTGCCAGCAGGTACACAGATACGCAGTATTTT,CASRYTDTQYF
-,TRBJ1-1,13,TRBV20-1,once,TGCAGTGCTAGTTGGAGAGGGTGGACTGAAGCTTTCTTT,CSASWRGWTEAFF
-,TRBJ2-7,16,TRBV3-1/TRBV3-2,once,TGTGCCAGCAGCCAAGATTTCCCGACAGACTCCTACGAGCAGTACTTC,CASSQDFPTDSYEQYF
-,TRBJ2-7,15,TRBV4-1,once,TGCGCCAGCAGCCAAGAAGCAGGGATATCCTACGAGCAGTACTTC,CASSQEAGISYEQYF
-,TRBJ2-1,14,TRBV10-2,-,TGCGCCAGCAGTGAGGCGGGGTCCTACAATGAGCAGTTCTTC,CASSEAGSYNEQFF
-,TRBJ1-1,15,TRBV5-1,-,TGCGCCAGCAGCTTGGCCAGCCACAGGAACACTGAAGCTTTCTTT,CASSLASHRNTEAFF
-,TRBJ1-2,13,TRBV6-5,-,TGTGCCAGCAGTTTTAGACAGAACTATGGCTACACCTTC,CASSFRQNYGYTF
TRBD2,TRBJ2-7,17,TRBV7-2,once,TGTGCCAGCAGCTTCGGGGGACTAGCGGGAGCCACCTACGAGCAGTACTTC,CASSFGGLAGATYEQYF
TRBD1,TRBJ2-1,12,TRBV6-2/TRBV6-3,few,TGTGCCAGCAGCCTACAGGGGAATGAGCAGTTCTTC,CASSLQGNEQFF
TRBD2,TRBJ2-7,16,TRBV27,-,TGTGCCAGCAGCTTAATAGCGGGAGAGTCGGGGTACGAGCAGTACTTC,CASSLIAGESGYEQYF
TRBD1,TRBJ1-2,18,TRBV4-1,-,TGCGCCAGCAGCCAAGTGGGGGGACAGAGAAGAAATAACTATGGCTACACCTTC,CASSQVGGQRRNNYGYTF
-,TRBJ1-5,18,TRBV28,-,TGTGCCAGCAGTCCGACTATCCTACAGGGATATAGCAATCAGCCCCAGCATTTT,CASSPTILQGYSNQPQHF
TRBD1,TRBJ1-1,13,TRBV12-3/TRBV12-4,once,TGTGCCAGCAGCCGGGACAGGGGCACTGAAGCTTTCTTT,CASSRDRGTEAFF
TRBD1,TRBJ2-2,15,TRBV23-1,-,TGCGCCAGCAGTTTACGGACAGGGGAAACCGGGGAGCTGTTTTTT,CASSLRTGETGELFF
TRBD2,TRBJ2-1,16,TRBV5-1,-,TGCGCCAGCAGCTTGGGGCCTAGCGGGAGGGGAAATGAGCAGTTCTTC,CASSLGPSGRGNEQFF
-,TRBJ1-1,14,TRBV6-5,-,TGTGCCAGCAGCACGATACAGGTTCACACTGAAGCTTTCTTT,CASSTIQVHTEAFF
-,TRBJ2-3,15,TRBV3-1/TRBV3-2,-,TGTGCCAGCAGCCAAGAGCTAATAAGCACAGATACGCAGTATTTT,CASSQELISTDTQYF
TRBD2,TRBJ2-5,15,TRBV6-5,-,TGTGCCAGCAGTTACGCGGCGGGAGGAGCGGAGACCCAGTACTTC,CASSYAAGGAETQYF
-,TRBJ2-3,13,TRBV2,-,TGTGCCAGCAGTGATGCCGGTGGAGATACGCAGTATTTT,CASSDAGGDTQYF
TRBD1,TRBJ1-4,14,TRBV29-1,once,TGCAGCGTCGCCGCGACAGGGGGCGGCGAAAAACTGTTTTTT,CSVAATGGGEKLFF
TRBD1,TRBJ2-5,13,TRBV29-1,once,TGCAGCGTCAACACAGACAGGGCGGAGACCCAGTACTTC,CSVNTDRAETQYF
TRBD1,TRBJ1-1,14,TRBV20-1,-,TGCAGTGCTAGTTCCGGGACAGGGGGCACTGAAGCTTTCTTT,CSASSGTGGTEAFF
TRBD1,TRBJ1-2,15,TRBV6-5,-,TGTGCCAGCAGACCCAGGACAGGGCCCAACTATGGCTACACCTTC,CASRPRTGPNYGYTF
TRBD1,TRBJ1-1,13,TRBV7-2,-,TGTGCCAGCAGCGGGACAGAGACCACTGAAGCTTTCTTT,CASSGTETTEAFF
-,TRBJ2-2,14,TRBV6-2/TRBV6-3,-,TGTGCCAGCAGTTACTTTCGGAACACCGGGGAGCTGTTTTTT,CASSYFRNTGELFF
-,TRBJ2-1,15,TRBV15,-,TGTGCCACCAGCAGAGGCCAGGGACATTCACATGAGCAGTTCTTC,CATSRGQGHSHEQFF
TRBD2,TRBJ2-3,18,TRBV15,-,TGTGCCACCAGCAGAGAACAAGCGGGAGGGCCGGGGACAGATACGCAGTATTTT,CATSREQAGGPGTDTQYF
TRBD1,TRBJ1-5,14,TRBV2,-,TGTGCCAGCAGTGAAGGCAGGGGGCGGGAAAGCCAGCATTTT,CASSEGRGRESQHF